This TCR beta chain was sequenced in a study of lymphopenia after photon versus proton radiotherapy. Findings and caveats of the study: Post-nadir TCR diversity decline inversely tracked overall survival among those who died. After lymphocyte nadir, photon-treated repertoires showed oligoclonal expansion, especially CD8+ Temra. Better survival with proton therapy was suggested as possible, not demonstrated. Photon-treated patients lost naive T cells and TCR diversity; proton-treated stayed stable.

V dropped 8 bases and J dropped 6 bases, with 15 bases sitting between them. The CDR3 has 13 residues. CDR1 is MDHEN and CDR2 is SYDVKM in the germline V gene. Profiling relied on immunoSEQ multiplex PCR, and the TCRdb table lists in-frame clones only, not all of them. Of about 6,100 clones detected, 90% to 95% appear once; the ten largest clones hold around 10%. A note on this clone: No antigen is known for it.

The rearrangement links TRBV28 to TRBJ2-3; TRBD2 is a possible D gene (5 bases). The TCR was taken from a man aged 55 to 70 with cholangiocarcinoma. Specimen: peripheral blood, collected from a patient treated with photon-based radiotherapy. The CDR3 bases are TGTGCCAGCGCAGACGCGGGCCCCGATACGCAGTATTTT. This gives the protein CASADAGPDTQYF.